This record looks at one T cell receptor beta chain sequence and its context. What it binds is not known. These data are taken from a study of T cell clonotyping in hematopoietic cell transplantation. Background on the study: Pretransplant recipient samples were taken after cytoreduction.

The data were produced by immunoSEQ multiplex PCR, yet TCRdb's version contains in-frame clones alone and is incomplete. The sample consists of some 13,000 clones, around four fifths of them appearing once. Time point in this sample: recipient sample about 28 days before transplant, after cytoreduction. Recipients were bled about 28 days pretransplant and at posttransplant days 30, 100, 180. The germline CDR1 and CDR2 sequences are SGHRS and YFSETQ. V lost 4 bases, J lost 7 bases, and 11 bases lay in between. The CDR3 has 13 amino acids. Study-wide points: Recipient TCR diversity dropped after transplant; expanded clonotypes rose from day 30 to 180.

The clonotype was recovered from a man aged 55 to 70 with acute myeloid leukemia. Some clones in this sample may be carry-over from other donors' samples. The rearrangement joins TRBV5-1 to TRBJ2-2; D uncertain. The sequencing here drew on peripheral blood mononuclear cells, taken before stem cell transplant. The CDR3 DNA is TGCGCCAGCAGCCCCCAGCGTGGCGGGGAGCTGTTTTTT. Translated: CASSPQRGGELFF. Combining the CDR3 with reference TRBV5-1 and TRBJ2-2 gives the whole variable domain KAGVTQTPRYLIKTRGQQVTLSCSPISGHRSVSWYQQTPGQGLQFLFEYFSETQRNKGNFPGRFSGRQFSNSRSEMNVSTLELGDSALYLCASSPQRGGELFFGEGSRLTVL.